This entry features one TCR beta chain sequence. Its specificity is not known. The PCR made use of 60 Vbeta and 13 Jbeta primers. Original methodology: In a later analysis, the count reached some 88 million unique TCR beta chains, with 8.5 million to 14 million shared. TCRdb's copy holds only in-frame clones and misses some; the assay was immunoSEQ multiplex PCR. V and J calls and clone size follow that table, whereas D and trimming were derived from the DNA. The data show about 140,000 clones, around 80% seen once. This sample is drawn from a study of cytomegalovirus exposure and HLA in healthy donors. General study results and limits: Fewer N-insertions than the approximately 700-donor mean were reportedly shown by an Asian-associated ancestry cluster in a later analysis. A highly shared variant cluster was judged a likely technical artifact.

The material sequenced was PBMCs. This sequence was found in a man aged 45-60 years in good health and CMV-seronegative.

The CDR3 nucleotides are TGTGCCAGCACTATAGGTCGGGACACCTATGGCTACACCTTC. Protein sequence: CASTIGRDTYGYTF. The V gene is TRBV6-6, the J gene TRBJ1-2; D is perhaps TRBD1 (6 bases). CDR1 MNHNY and CDR2 SVGAGI come from the germline V gene (reference sequence). The length of the CDR3 is 14 residues. V lost 7 bases and J 4 bases, leaving 16 bases between the germline ends.